The 3 T cell receptor beta chains below come from one sample, sequenced in a study of neurological immune-mediated disorders. TCRdb recomputed calls from the 5' RACE reads with MiXCR, one row per CDR3 protein. The sample has around 130,000 distinct CDR3 sequences, roughly 3.2% seen once. The sample comprised PBMCs. These receptors came from a woman under 40 with multiple sclerosis.

Of note for this clonotype: Since a much larger clone is just one base distant, this may be a read error. V is TRBV5-1 and J is TRBJ2-7; D is ambiguous. The V and J ends lost 3 bases and 0 bases respectively, with 16 bases between them. Germline V CDR1 and CDR2: SGHRS, YFSETQ. The CDR3 has 16 residues. CDR3 amino acids: CASSSNWARSSYEQYF. CDR3 sequence (DNA): TGCGCCAGCAGCTCTAATTGGGCTAGGAGCTCCTACGAGCAGTACTTC.

This clonotype was counted ten times or more. The chain carries TRBV20-1 and TRBJ2-4; D is unresolved. This CDR3 region has 12 residues. Per the germline V gene, CDR1 is DFQATT and CDR2 is SNEGSKA (reference sequence). Trimming removed 6 bases at V and 1 base at J, with 7 bases between. The CDR3 region has the DNA TGCAGTGCCCCACAGGCCAAAAACATTCAGTACTTC. The encoded protein is CSAPQAKNIQYF.

This clonotype has ten or more counts. The chain joins TRBV5-1 to TRBJ1-1; 7 bases are shared with TRBD1. V was clipped by 3 bases and J by 0 bases; unmatched bases: 5. CDR3 length: 15 residues. CDR1 SGHRS and CDR2 YFSETQ come from the germline V gene. Here the CDR3 reads CASSSTGVLNTEAFF. Written as DNA, the CDR3 is TGCGCCAGCAGCTCAACAGGGGTCCTGAACACTGAAGCTTTCTTT. The variable domain in full, completed from reference TRBV5-1 and TRBJ1-1, reads KAGVTQTPRYLIKTRGQQVTLSCSPISGHRSVSWYQQTPGQGLQFLFEYFSETQRNKGNFPGRFSGRQFSNSRSEMNVSTLELGDSALYLCASSSTGVLNTEAFFGQGTRLTVV.